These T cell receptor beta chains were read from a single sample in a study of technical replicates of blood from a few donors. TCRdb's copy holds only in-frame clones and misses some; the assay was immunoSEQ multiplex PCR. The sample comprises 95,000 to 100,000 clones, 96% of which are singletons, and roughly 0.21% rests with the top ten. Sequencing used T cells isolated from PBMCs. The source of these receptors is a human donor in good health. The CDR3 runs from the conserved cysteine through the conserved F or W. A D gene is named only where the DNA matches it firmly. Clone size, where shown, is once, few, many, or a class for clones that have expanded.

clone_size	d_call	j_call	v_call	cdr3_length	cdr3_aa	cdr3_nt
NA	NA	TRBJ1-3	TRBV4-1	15	CASRSQGFSGNTIYF	TGCGCCAGCAGGTCTCAGGGTTTCTCTGGAAACACCATATATTTT
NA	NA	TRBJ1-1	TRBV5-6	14	CASSLGRANTEAFF	TGTGCCAGCAGCTTGGGCAGGGCGAACACTGAAGCTTTCTTT
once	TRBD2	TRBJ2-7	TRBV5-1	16	CASSRIAGSLGYEQYF	TGCGCCAGCAGCCGAATAGCGGGTTCGCTAGGTTACGAGCAGTACTTC
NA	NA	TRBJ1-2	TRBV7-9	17	CASSLVYGREEDYGYTF	TGTGCCAGCAGCTTAGTGTATGGACGAGAGGAGGACTATGGCTACACCTTC
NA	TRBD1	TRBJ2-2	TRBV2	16	CASREGQPVHTGELFF	TGTGCCAGCAGAGAGGGACAGCCTGTTCACACCGGGGAGCTGTTTTTT
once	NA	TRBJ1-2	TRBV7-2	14	CASSRQSGADGYTF	TGTGCCAGCAGCCGTCAGTCTGGGGCGGATGGCTACACCTTC
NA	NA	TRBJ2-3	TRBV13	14	CASSFRGFADTQYF	TGTGCCAGCAGCTTTCGGGGTTTCGCAGATACGCAGTATTTT
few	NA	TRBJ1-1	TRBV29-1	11	CSTELGTKAFF	TGCAGCACCGAACTTGGGACTAAAGCTTTCTTT
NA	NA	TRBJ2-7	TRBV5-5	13	CASSFPSRDEQYF	TGTGCCAGCAGCTTCCCTAGCCGCGACGAGCAGTACTTC
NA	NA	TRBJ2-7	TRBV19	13	CASSDGSTYEQYF	TGTGCCAGTAGTGACGGGTCTACCTACGAGCAGTACTTC
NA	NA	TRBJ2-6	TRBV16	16	CASSRDLDAGANVLTF	TGTGCCAGCAGCCGCGACCTAGATGCTGGGGCCAACGTCCTGACTTTC
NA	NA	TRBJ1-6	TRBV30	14	CAWSGSLYNSPLHF	TGTGCCTGGAGTGGTTCTCTCTATAATTCACCCCTCCACTTT
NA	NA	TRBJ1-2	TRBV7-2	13	CASLPYSRDGYTF	TGTGCCAGCCTCCCCTATTCGCGGGATGGCTACACCTTC
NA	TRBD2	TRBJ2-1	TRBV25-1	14	CASSELAGGNEQFF	TGTGCCAGCAGTGAGTTAGCGGGAGGGAATGAGCAGTTCTTC
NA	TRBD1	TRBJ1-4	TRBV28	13	CASQHRTGGKRFF	TGTGCCAGCCAACACAGGACAGGGGGCAAAAGGTTTTTT
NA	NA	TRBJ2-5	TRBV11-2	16	CASSLVVAGYQETQYF	TGTGCCAGCAGCTTAGTAGTGGCGGGATACCAAGAGACCCAGTACTTC
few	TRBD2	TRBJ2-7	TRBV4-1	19	CASSQVSPSGRSSPYEQYF	TGCGCCAGCAGCCAAGTGTCGCCTAGCGGGAGAAGCTCTCCCTACGAGCAGTACTTC
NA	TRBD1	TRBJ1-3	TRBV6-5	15	CASGWKGATGNTIYF	TGTGCCAGCGGGTGGAAGGGGGCGACTGGAAACACCATATATTTT
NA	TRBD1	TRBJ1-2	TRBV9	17	CASSAGTGYERINGYTF	TGTGCCAGCAGCGCCGGGACAGGGTACGAAAGGATTAATGGCTACACCTTC
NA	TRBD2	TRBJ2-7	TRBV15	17	CATSRSTVAGDAYEQYF	TGTGCCACCAGCAGATCAACCGTAGCGGGAGATGCCTACGAGCAGTACTTC
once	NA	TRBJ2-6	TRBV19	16	CASSVSGGYGANVLTF	TGTGCCAGTAGTGTCTCAGGGGGGTATGGGGCCAACGTCCTGACTTTC
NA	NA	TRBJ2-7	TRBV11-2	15	CASSPYEEAAYEQYF	TGTGCCAGCAGCCCTTATGAGGAGGCAGCGTACGAGCAGTACTTC
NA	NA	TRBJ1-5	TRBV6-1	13	CASSDRSGQPQHF	TGTGCCAGCAGTGACAGGAGCGGTCAGCCCCAGCATTTT
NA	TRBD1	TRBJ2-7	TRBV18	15	CASSSGQENSYEQYF	TGTGCCAGCTCCTCCGGACAGGAGAACTCCTACGAGCAGTACTTC
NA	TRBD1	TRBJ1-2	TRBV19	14	CASSMGQGAGGYTF	TGTGCCAGTAGTATGGGACAGGGGGCAGGTGGCTACACCTTC
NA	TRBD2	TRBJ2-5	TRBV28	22	CASSFGSRVSGRWRDGQETQYF	TGTGCCAGCAGTTTCGGGAGTCGTGTTAGCGGGAGGTGGAGGGATGGGCAAGAGACCCAGTACTTC
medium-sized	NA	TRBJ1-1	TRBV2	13	CASSALLVSEAFF	TGTGCCAGCAGTGCTCTCCTAGTCAGTGAAGCTTTCTTT
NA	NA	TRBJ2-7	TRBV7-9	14	CASTGLIPGNEQYF	TGTGCCAGCACAGGTTTGATTCCCGGCAACGAGCAGTACTTC
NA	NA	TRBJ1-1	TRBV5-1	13	CASSLVPRGEAFF	TGCGCCAGCAGCTTGGTGCCCCGGGGTGAAGCTTTCTTT
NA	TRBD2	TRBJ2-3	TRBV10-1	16	CASSESTGGPADTQYF	TGCGCCAGCAGTGAGTCTACGGGAGGGCCGGCAGATACGCAGTATTTT
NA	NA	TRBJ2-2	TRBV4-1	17	CASSQGSGRDFTGELFF	TGCGCCAGCAGCCAGGGCTCCGGCAGGGACTTCACCGGGGAGCTGTTTTTT
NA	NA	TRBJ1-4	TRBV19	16	CASSRAHLTTNEKLFF	TGTGCCAGTAGTAGGGCGCATCTAACAACTAATGAAAAACTGTTTTTT
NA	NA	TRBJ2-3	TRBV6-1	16	CASSGGQTASTDTQYF	TGTGCCAGCAGTGGTGGCCAGACAGCTAGCACAGATACGCAGTATTTT
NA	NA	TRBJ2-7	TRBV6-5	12	CASSRHRDEQYF	TGTGCCAGCAGTCGACACAGGGACGAGCAGTACTTC
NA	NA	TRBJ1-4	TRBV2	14	CASSEAGLRGKLFF	TGTGCCAGCAGCGAAGCAGGGCTGAGGGGGAAACTGTTTTTT
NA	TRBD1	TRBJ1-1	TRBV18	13	CASSPEGASGAFF	TGTGCCAGCTCCCCTGAGGGGGCCTCGGGGGCTTTCTTT
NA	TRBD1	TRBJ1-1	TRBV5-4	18	CASSLMGQGSHRGTEAFF	TGTGCCAGCAGCTTGATGGGACAGGGGTCTCATCGGGGCACTGAAGCTTTCTTT
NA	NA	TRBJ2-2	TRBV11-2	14	CASSLDTNSGELFF	TGTGCCAGCAGCTTAGACACAAACAGTGGGGAGCTGTTTTTT
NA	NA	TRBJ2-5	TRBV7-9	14	CASSPSRVQETQYF	TGTGCCAGCAGCCCAAGCAGGGTCCAAGAGACCCAGTACTTC
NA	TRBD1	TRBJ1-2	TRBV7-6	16	CASSLGPLGQLYGYTF	TGTGCCAGCAGCTTAGGTCCGTTGGGACAGCTTTATGGCTACACCTTC
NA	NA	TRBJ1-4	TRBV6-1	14	CASSPGQRVEKLFF	TGTGCCAGCAGCCCAGGACAGAGAGTCGAAAAACTGTTTTTT
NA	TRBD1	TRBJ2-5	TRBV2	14	CASRKDRGGETQYF	TGTGCCAGCAGGAAGGACAGGGGAGGCGAGACCCAGTACTTC
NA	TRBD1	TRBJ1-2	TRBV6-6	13	CASSPTGDYGYTF	TGTGCCAGCAGCCCCACAGGGGACTATGGCTACACCTTC
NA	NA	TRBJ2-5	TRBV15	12	CATSRDIETQYF	TGTGCCACCAGCAGAGATATAGAGACCCAGTACTTC
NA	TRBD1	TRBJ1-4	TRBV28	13	CASSRQGVEKLFF	TGTGCCAGCAGTCGACAGGGGGTTGAAAAACTGTTTTTT
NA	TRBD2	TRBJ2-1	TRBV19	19	CASLEGTPTGLAGNNEQFF	TGTGCCAGTCTTGAAGGGACACCTACTGGACTAGCGGGAAACAATGAGCAGTTCTTC
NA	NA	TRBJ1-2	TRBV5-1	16	CASSLDRDLANYGYTF	TGCGCCAGCAGCTTGGACAGGGACCTCGCTAACTATGGCTACACCTTC
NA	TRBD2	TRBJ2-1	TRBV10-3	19	CAISEPPPGTSPSYNEQFF	TGTGCCATCAGTGAGCCCCCGCCCGGGACTAGCCCCTCCTACAATGAGCAGTTCTTC
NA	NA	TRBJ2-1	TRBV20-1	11	CRSISGGEQFF	TGCAGATCCATTAGTGGTGGTGAGCAGTTCTTC
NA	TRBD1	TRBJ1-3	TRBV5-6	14	CASSQGARGNTIYF	TGTGCCAGCAGCCAGGGGGCGCGAGGAAACACCATATATTTT
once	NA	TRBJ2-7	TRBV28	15	CASSLRESAGYEQYF	TGTGCCAGCAGTTTACGGGAGTCTGCGGGATACGAGCAGTACTTC
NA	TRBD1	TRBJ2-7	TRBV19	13	CASSPRTGYEQYF	TGTGCCAGTAGTCCCCGGACAGGGTACGAGCAGTACTTC
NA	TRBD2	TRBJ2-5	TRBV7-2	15	CASSRTSGGEETQYF	TGTGCCAGCAGTCGGACTAGCGGGGGGGAAGAGACCCAGTACTTC
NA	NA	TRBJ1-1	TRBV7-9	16	CASRLGGQGTSLEAFF	TGTGCCAGCAGACTCGGGGGGCAGGGAACCTCACTTGAAGCTTTCTTT
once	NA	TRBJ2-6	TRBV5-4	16	CASSLGGGSGANVLTF	TGTGCCAGCAGCTTGGGTGGAGGGAGTGGGGCCAACGTCCTGACTTTC
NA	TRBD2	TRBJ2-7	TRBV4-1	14	CASSQVLADYEQYF	TGCGCCAGCAGCCAAGTGCTAGCGGATTACGAGCAGTACTTC
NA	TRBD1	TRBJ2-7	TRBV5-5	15	CASSSRDRGSYEQYF	TGTGCCAGCAGCTCCCGGGACAGGGGATCCTACGAGCAGTACTTC
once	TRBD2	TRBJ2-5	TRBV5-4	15	CASSLGGGGQETQYF	TGTGCCAGCAGCTTGGGCGGGGGGGGCCAAGAGACCCAGTACTTC